The 6 T cell receptor beta chains listed next were all sequenced from one sample in a study of control samples from healthy donors and cancer patients. The method was immunoSEQ multiplex PCR; TCRdb's version includes in-frame clones alone and lacks a portion of them. The table has some 120,000 clones, more than 75% seen once. The specimen sequenced was blood. The receptors originated from a woman in her 70s in good health.

CDR3: CASSLQGTDTQYF. The CDR3 region has the DNA TGCGCCAGCAGCTTGCAGGGGACAGATACGCAGTATTTT. This sequence joins TRBV5-1 and TRBJ2-3; tentatively, D is TRBD1 (6 bases). The CDR3 has 13 residues. CDR1 and CDR2 from the germline V gene are SGHRS and YFSETQ. V lost 1 base and J lost 3, with 6 bases in between.

This sequence joins TRBV6-2 or TRBV6-3 and TRBJ2-1; TRBD2 matches 8 bases. Germline trimming cut 5 bases from V and 6 bases from J; bases unmatched to any gene: 6. The CDR3 loop spans 14 amino acids. Looked up from germline, CDR1 is MNHEY and CDR2 is SVGEGT. The CDR3 DNA reads as TGTGCCAGCAGTGATAGCGGGGAGTTCAATGAGCAGTTCTTC. Its protein is CASSDSGEFNEQFF.

The rearrangement joins TRBV19 to TRBJ1-1; weak D call: TRBD1 (6 bases). Looked up from germline, CDR1 is LNHDA and CDR2 is SQIVND (reference sequence). V was cut by 7 bases and J by 4 bases, with 25 bases left in between. The CDR3 contains 17 residues. CDR3 sequence reads: CASTKGGASGWSTEAFF. CDR3 nucleotide sequence: TGTGCCAGTACTAAAGGGGGGGCCTCCGGGTGGAGCACTGAAGCTTTCTTT.

V and J are TRBV3-1 (or the pseudogene TRBV3-2) and TRBJ1-1; possible D gene TRBD1, 6 bases. This CDR3 has 13 amino acids. Germline V lookup: CDR1 LGHDT, CDR2 YNNKEL (reference sequence). Between the trimmed V and J ends, which lost 4 bases and 5 bases, there was a span of 11 bases. CDR3 sequence: CASSPRGGTEAFF. In DNA form, the CDR3 reads TGTGCCAGCAGCCCCAGGGGAGGAACTGAAGCTTTCTTT.

The gene calls are TRBV5-5 and TRBJ2-5; the D is unclear. Germline CDR1 and CDR2: SGHKS and YYEKEE (reference sequence). CDR3 length equals 14 residues. Between the trimmed V and J ends, which lost 4 bases and 3 bases, there was a span of 13 bases. The CDR3 nucleotides read TGTGCCAGCAGCACCGGACGGCCTGAAGAGACCCAGTACTTC. Encoded protein: CASSTGRPEETQYF.

The rearrangement uses TRBV5-4 and TRBJ1-1; perhaps TRBD1 as D (5 bases). Per germline, CDR1 SGHNT and CDR2 YYREEE (reference sequence). V was trimmed by 1 base and J by 5 bases, leaving 12 bases between them. The CDR3 has 14 residues. CDR3 amino acids: CASSLYGRGTEAFF. In DNA form, the CDR3 reads TGTGCCAGCAGCTTGTATGGGAGGGGTACTGAAGCTTTCTTT.